Presented here are 20 T cell receptor beta chains from one specimen sequenced in a study of shared clonotypes between healthy human individuals. The protocol was immunoSEQ multiplex PCR, while the TCRdb copy is restricted to in-frame clones and leaves out a portion. The sample lists about 480,000 clones; roughly 78% were seen once. Sequenced material: PBMCs. Receptors originate from a woman between 40 and 55 years old in good health. Some clones in this sample may be carry-over from other donors' samples.

This chain links TRBV6-1 with TRBJ2-7; 11 positions match TRBD1. The germline gives CDR1 MNHNS, CDR2 SASEGT. After removal of 4 bases from V and 6 bases from J, the junction contained 5 bases not matched to a gene. There are 14 residues in the CDR3. CDR3 amino acids: CASSATGTGGEQYF. The CDR3 DNA reads TGTGCCAGCAGTGCTACTGGGACAGGGGGCGAGCAGTACTTC.

CDR3 DNA sequence: TGTGCCAGCTCCGTAGGACGGCAAGCAACTAATGAAAAACTGTTTTTT. Residues: CASSVGRQATNEKLFF. This chain links TRBV18 with TRBJ1-4, with D hard to call. V lost 6 bases, J lost 0 bases, and 14 bases lay in between. CDR1 is KGHSH, CDR2 LQKENI, per germline. CDR3 size: 16 residues. Variable domain in full (rest from reference TRBV18 and TRBJ1-4): NAGVMQNPRHLVRRRGQEARLRCSPMKGHSHVYWYRQLPEEGLKFMVYLQKENIIDESGMPKERFSAEFPKEGPSILRIQQVVRGDSAAYFCASSVGRQATNEKLFFGSGTQLSVL.

The chain has TRBV6-1 and TRBJ1-5; 10 bases agree with TRBD1. V lost 3 bases to trimming and J lost 9 bases; unmatched junction nucleotides: 8. The germline V gene has CDR1 MNHNS and CDR2 SASEGT. The CDR3 has 15 residues. The CDR3 DNA follows: TGTGCCAGCAGTGAGACTGACAGGGGGCTAGGGCCCCAGCATTTT. Translating it yields CASSETDRGLGPQHF.

The count of this clone is one. The rearrangement uses TRBV4-1 and TRBJ2-7; 8 bases are shared with TRBD2. From germline, CDR1 is MGHRA and CDR2 YSYEKL. The CDR3 is made up of 16 amino acids. V gave up 8 bases and J gave up 3 bases; unmatched junction bases: 15. Written as DNA, the CDR3 is TGCGCCAGCCTCGAGGAGCGGGAGTATCGAATCTACGAGCAGTACTTC. Its protein product is CASLEEREYRIYEQYF.

The V gene is TRBV7-9, the J gene TRBJ2-3; TRBD2 matches at 9 bases. The CDR3 spans 19 residues. The V gene's germline CDR1 is SEHNR and CDR2 FQNEAQ (reference sequence). The ends lost 5 bases at V and 0 bases at J; junction bases unmatched: 15. DNA for the CDR3: TGTGCCAGCAGCCCCACCCCTTGGATAGCGGGAGAAAGCACAGATACGCAGTATTTT. Amino acid sequence: CASSPTPWIAGESTDTQYF.

Worth noting for this clone: Additional DNA sequences in this sample encode the identical CDR3. This chain connects TRBV18 to TRBJ1-5; D gene ambiguous. Germline V gene data show CDR1 as KGHSH and CDR2 as LQKENI. The CDR3 covers 13 residues. Trimming left V 3 bases short and J 2 bases short, with 5 bases between. The DNA for the CDR3 is TGTGCCAGCTCACCTGGAGGCAATCAGCCCCAGCATTTT. As protein: CASSPGGNQPQHF.

The chain's CDR3 is CASNGGGLETQYF. In DNA form, the CDR3 reads TGTGCCAGCAATGGGGGCGGGCTAGAGACCCAGTACTTC. This chain uses TRBV2 with TRBJ2-5, with TRBD1 as a possible D gene (6 bases). Per germline, CDR1 SNHLY and CDR2 FYNNEI. CDR3 length: 13 residues. Trimming pared 7 bases from V and 4 bases from J, leaving 13 bases between. The whole variable domain, filled in from reference TRBV2 and TRBJ2-5, reads EPEVTQTPSHQVTQMGQEVILRCVPISNHLYFYWYRQILGQKVEFLVSFYNNEISEKSEIFDDQFSVERPDGSNFTLKIRSTKLEDSAMYFCASNGGGLETQYFGPGTRLLVL.

The chain uses TRBV6-1 and TRBJ2-7; D is perhaps TRBD1 (5 bases). V was cut by 7 bases and J by 7 bases, with 17 bases left in between. The CDR3 contains 13 residues. Germline V gene sequence: CDR1 MNHNS, CDR2 SASEGT. CDR3 sequence reads: CASTPAQVGEQYF. CDR3 sequence (DNA): TGTGCCAGCACCCCCGCACAGGTTGGAGAGCAGTACTTC.

V is TRBV28 and J is TRBJ2-7; 10 nucleotides line up with TRBD1. There are 15 residues in the CDR3. Trimming at V came to 6 bases and at J to 4 bases, leaving 9 bases not matched to a gene. CDR1 and CDR2 from the germline V gene are MDHEN and SYDVKM. The CDR3 sequence: CASSPRQGARYEQYF. DNA for the CDR3: TGTGCCAGCAGCCCTAGACAGGGGGCGCGGTACGAGCAGTACTTC.

CDR3 DNA sequence: TGTGCCAGCTCTACGGACAGGGTTCAGCCCCAGCATTTT. It specifies CASSTDRVQPQHF. This sequence joins TRBV18 and TRBJ1-5, with 8 bases aligning to TRBD1. Germline values: CDR1 KGHSH, CDR2 LQKENI. V shed 6 bases and J 6 bases; nucleotides not matched to a gene: 4. The CDR3 loop spans 13 amino acids.

The rearrangement uses TRBV21-1 and TRBJ2-7; the table's TRBD2 call for D was not verified on the DNA. TRBV21-1 is labeled a pseudogene. The CDR3 length is 20 residues. CDR3 region: CASTPQDRARSAGGPVEQYF. CDR3 nucleotide sequence: TGTGCCAGCACCCCGCAGGACAGGGCGCGATCAGCGGGAGGGCCTGTCGAGCAGTACTTC.

This sequence joins TRBV30 and TRBJ1-5; 10 bases map to TRBD1. The CDR3 extends over 14 amino acids. The V and J ends lost 5 bases and 3 bases, in that order; junction bases with no gene match: 4. Germline V gene sequence: CDR1 GTSNPN, CDR2 SVGIG (reference sequence). CDR3 in DNA: TGTGCCTGGGGACAGGGGGGAGTCAATCAGCCCCAGCATTTT. Translation: CAWGQGGVNQPQHF. The whole variable domain, filled in from reference TRBV30 and TRBJ1-5, reads SQTIHQWPATLVQPVGSPLSLECTVEGTSNPNLYWYRQAAGRGLQLLFYSVGIGQISSEVPQNLSASRPQDRQFILSSKKLLLSDSGFYLCAWGQGGVNQPQHFGDGTRLSIL.

The V and J genes are TRBV15 and TRBJ2-3; TRBD2 agrees at 7 bases. J gave up 5 bases and V 0 bases, and 8 bases lay outside the gene matches. The CDR3 loop spans 16 amino acids. The V gene's germline CDR1 is LNHNV and CDR2 YYDKDF (reference sequence). The DNA for the CDR3 is TGTGCCACCAGCAGAGATCCCGCGGGAGCCATAGATACGCAGTATTTT. As protein: CATSRDPAGAIDTQYF.

The CDR3 DNA reads as TGTGCCAGCACCTATGATTCGGGCACTGAAGCTTTCTTT. Protein product: CASTYDSGTEAFF. The V gene is TRBV5-4, the J gene TRBJ1-1; no firm D call. Between the trimmed V and J ends, which lost 6 bases and 4 bases, there was a span of 13 bases. Germline lookup yields CDR1 SGHNT and CDR2 YYREEE (reference sequence). This CDR3 is 13 amino acids long.

This sequence joins TRBV30 and TRBJ1-2, with TRBD1 as a possible D gene (5 bases). Germline CDR1 is GTSNPN and CDR2 is SVGIG (reference sequence). Trimming left V 5 bases short and J 4 bases short, with 8 bases between. This CDR3 comprises 11 residues. CDR3 region: CAWGRGYGYTF. The DNA for the CDR3 is TGTGCCTGGGGGAGGGGCTATGGCTACACCTTC.

The rearrangement links TRBV28 to TRBJ2-1, with a weak D call TRBD2 (6 bases). CDR1 and CDR2 (germline): MDHEN, SYDVKM. There are 14 residues in the CDR3. The V end lost 3 bases, the J end lost 6 bases, and 12 bases lay between the germline ends. The CDR3: CASSFYQTSNEQFF. CDR3 DNA sequence: TGTGCCAGCAGTTTCTATCAGACTAGCAATGAGCAGTTCTTC.

This clone has more than one count but fewer than ten. The J gene is TRBJ1-5, the V gene TRBV2, with a possible D match to TRBD1 (6 bases). Germline V gene data show CDR1 as SNHLY and CDR2 as FYNNEI. This CDR3 comprises 14 residues. Trimming removed 4 bases from V and 5 bases from J, with 12 bases in between. CDR3 in amino acids: CASSVQGLDQPQHF. In nucleotides, the CDR3 is TGTGCCAGCAGTGTACAGGGTCTAGATCAGCCCCAGCATTTT.

As concerns this clone: A much larger clone differs from this one at a single base, so this may be a read error. This chain connects TRBV30 to TRBJ2-3; no reliable D call. This CDR3 has 12 residues. Germline values: CDR1 GTSNPN, CDR2 SVGIG (reference sequence). CDR3 sequence (DNA): TGTACCTGGAGTACTAGCACAGATACGCAGTATTTT. Protein sequence: CTWSTSTDTQYF.

This CDR3 is CASSLDSGGTEAFF. The CDR3 bases are TGCGCCAGCAGCTTGGATTCGGGGGGCACTGAAGCTTTCTTT. V is TRBV5-1 and J is TRBJ1-1, with D tentatively TRBD1 (5 bases). The ends were cut back, 0 bases at V and 4 bases at J, with 10 bases in the middle. Germline assignment: CDR1 SGHRS and CDR2 YFSETQ. The CDR3 is 14 amino acids.

V usage is TRBV28 and J usage is TRBJ2-4; TRBD2 might be the D (7 bases). The V and J ends lost 6 bases and 6 bases respectively, with 21 bases between them. This CDR3 comprises 16 residues. Germline V gives CDR1 MDHEN, CDR2 SYDVKM. As DNA, the CDR3 is TGTGCCAGCAGCCCACCCGGGGAGGGGGGCGGAAACATTCAGTACTTC. It codes for CASSPPGEGGGNIQYF.